These 18 T cell receptor beta chains share one sample of origin, sequenced in a study of T cell responses to AZD1222 COVID-19 vaccine. Profiling relied on immunoSEQ multiplex PCR, and the TCRdb table lists in-frame clones only, not all of them. The sample has some 170,000 clones; 90% to 95% are singletons. The specimen was peripheral blood, collected on day 0 of AZD1222 vaccination. These receptors all stem from an adult in good health.

This clone appeared once. The genes are TRBV6-5 and TRBJ1-3; D not certain. V dropped 5 bases and J dropped 2 bases, with 10 bases sitting between them. CDR1 MNHEY and CDR2 SVGAGI come from the germline V gene. The CDR3 runs 14 residues. The CDR3 loop is CASSPQMTGNTIYF. For the CDR3, the DNA is TGTGCCAGCAGTCCACAGATGACTGGAAACACCATATATTTT.

The rearrangement links TRBV7-8 to TRBJ2-7; unclear D gene. V lost 8 bases and J 0 bases, leaving 17 bases between the germline ends. The CDR3 is made up of 15 amino acids. CDR1 and CDR2 (germline): SGHVS, FQNEAQ. The CDR3 DNA reads as TGTGCCAGCGCTCCAGTGGGCCGAAGCTCCTACGAGCAGTACTTC. It encodes CASAPVGRSSYEQYF.

The chain combines TRBV6-5 with TRBJ1-2; no clear D gene. The CDR3 extends over 14 amino acids. CDR1 and CDR2 (germline): MNHEY, SVGAGI. Trimming removed 8 bases from V and 4 bases from J, with 17 bases in between. CDR3 DNA sequence: TGTGCCAGCCGACCTACCGGGCCACTCTATGGCTACACCTTC. Its translation: CASRPTGPLYGYTF.

The V and J genes are TRBV24-1 and TRBJ1-1; the D gene is possibly TRBD1 (6 bases). Germline CDR1 is KGHDR and CDR2 is SFDVKD. V was cut by 12 bases and J by 1 base, with 14 bases left in between. The CDR3 spans 13 residues. The CDR3 spells CADAETGNTEAFF. In nucleotides, the CDR3 is TGTGCCGACGCAGAGACAGGGAACACTGAAGCTTTCTTT.

The gene calls are TRBV5-1 and TRBJ2-5; the match to TRBD2 covers 13 bases. Germline V gene sequence: CDR1 SGHRS, CDR2 YFSETQ. The CDR3 has 15 amino acids. Trimming took 7 bases from V and 5 from J; bases not matched to a gene: 8. The CDR3 loop reads CASRRTSGSPETQYF. CDR3 nucleotide sequence: TGCGCCAGCCGACGGACTAGCGGGAGCCCTGAGACCCAGTACTTC.

The chain combines TRBV6-5 with TRBJ2-7; TRBD1 matches 10 bases. V lost 5 bases and J lost 7; bases outside the gene matches: 11. Germline V gives CDR1 MNHEY, CDR2 SVGAGI. The CDR3 totals 15 residues. For the CDR3, the DNA is TGTGCCAGCAGTCAAACCGGGACAGGGGCCGTTGAGCAGTACTTC. It is translated as CASSQTGTGAVEQYF.

In this sample, this clone turned up once. The genes are TRBV7-9 and TRBJ2-5; 7 bases fit TRBD2. Unmatched junction bases numbered 6, after V lost 4 bases and J lost 1 base. Germline V gives CDR1 SEHNR, CDR2 FQNEAQ (reference sequence). The CDR3 runs to 15 residues. CDR3 in amino acids: CASSYRLASQETQYF. CDR3 nucleotides: TGTGCCAGCAGCTACAGACTAGCCTCCCAAGAGACCCAGTACTTC. Supplemented by reference TRBV7-9 and TRBJ2-5, the full variable domain reads DTGVSQNPRHKITKRGQNVTFRCDPISEHNRLYWYRQTLGQGPEFLTYFQNEAQLEKSRLLSDRFSAERPKGSFSTLEIQRTEQGDSAMYLCASSYRLASQETQYFGPGTRLLVL.

The rearrangement links TRBV7-6 to TRBJ2-7; a possible D gene is TRBD1 (6 bases). The CDR3 spans 14 residues. CDR1 is SGHVS, CDR2 FNYEAQ, per germline. V shed 5 bases and J shed 6 bases, with 17 bases lying between them. The DNA for the CDR3 is TGTGCCAGCAGCCTGGGGGCCGCCCCTAGCGAGCAGTACTTC. This sequence encodes CASSLGAAPSEQYF.

This clone occurred once. This rearrangement joins TRBV6-1 to TRBJ1-1; no definite D call. Germline lookup yields CDR1 MNHNS and CDR2 SASEGT. Trimming removed 4 bases at V and 1 base at J, with 16 bases between. This CDR3 comprises 16 residues. CDR3 amino acids: CASSGHSHGENTEAFF. In nucleotides, the CDR3 is TGTGCCAGCAGTGGACACTCCCATGGAGAGAACACTGAAGCTTTCTTT.

This chain links TRBV6-5 with TRBJ1-6; 10 nucleotides agree with TRBD1. The length of the CDR3 is 15 residues. Germline V gives CDR1 MNHEY, CDR2 SVGAGI. V shed 6 bases and J 8 bases; nucleotides not matched to a gene: 7. The CDR3 protein is CASSITGTGDSPLHF. CDR3 DNA: TGTGCCAGCAGCATTACCGGGACAGGGGATTCACCCCTCCACTTT.

V gene TRBV5-4 combines with J gene TRBJ1-4; D is undetermined. The CDR3 consists of 11 residues. Trimming cost V 0 bases and J 8 bases, with 2 bases left between them. Germline loops: CDR1 SGHNT, CDR2 YYREEE (reference sequence). CDR3 sequence: CASSLGEKLFF. Written as DNA, the CDR3 is TGTGCCAGCAGCTTGGGGGAAAAACTGTTTTTT.

The gene calls are TRBV4-2 and TRBJ2-5; TRBD2 aligns across 8 bases. V lost 1 base and J lost 5; bases outside the gene matches: 12. The germline gives CDR1 LGHNA, CDR2 YNFKEQ. This CDR3 is 17 amino acids long. DNA of the CDR3: TGTGCCAGCAGCCAAGGGGGGAGCGGGAGAAGGGTTGAGACCCAGTACTTC. This sequence encodes CASSQGGSGRRVETQYF.

Written as DNA, the CDR3 is TGTGCCAGCAGCTTAGGACTAGCGGGGTCCTCCAGCTCCTACAATGAGCAGTTCTTC. Encoded protein: CASSLGLAGSSSSYNEQFF. The chain recombines TRBV7-9 with TRBJ2-1; TRBD2 aligns across 11 bases. The germline V gene encodes CDR1 SEHNR and CDR2 FQNEAQ (reference sequence). The CDR3 consists of 19 residues. V shed 1 base, J shed 0 bases, and the junction held 8 bases outside the gene matches.

This chain uses TRBV12-3 or TRBV12-4 with TRBJ2-3; 7 bases line up with TRBD2. CDR3 size: 12 residues. The V and J ends lost 8 bases and 3 bases, in that order; junction bases with no gene match: 2. Written as DNA, the CDR3 is TGTGCCAGCCTCGGGGGGACAGATACGCAGTATTTT. This translates into CASLGGTDTQYF.

This clone has only one observation. This rearrangement joins TRBV29-1 to TRBJ2-1; 10 nucleotides match TRBD2. The ends lost 5 bases at V and 4 bases at J; junction bases unmatched: 5. Looked up from germline, CDR1 is SQVTM and CDR2 is ANQGSEA. CDR3 length: 14 amino acids. CDR3 sequence: CSVNGLAVYNEQFF. The CDR3 DNA follows: TGCAGCGTTAACGGACTAGCGGTTTACAATGAGCAGTTCTTC.

The chain carries TRBV19 and TRBJ1-2; D is uncertain. Trimming took off 7 bases at V and 7 bases at J, with 13 bases between the two ends. The CDR3 consists of 12 residues. Germline lookup yields CDR1 LNHDA and CDR2 SQIVND (reference sequence). In DNA form, the CDR3 reads TGTGCCAGTATTGGATATTTGGGTGGCTACACCTTC. This codes for CASIGYLGGYTF.

The V gene is TRBV12-3 or TRBV12-4, the J gene TRBJ1-1; maybe TRBD1 (5 bases). V was pared by 8 bases and J by 4 bases, with 14 bases between. The CDR3 is 13 residues long. CDR3 DNA: TGTGCCAGCGCTATCGGGGGGAGCACTGAAGCTTTCTTT. The encoded protein is CASAIGGSTEAFF.

This chain joins TRBV4-1 and TRBJ1-2, with 7 bases identical to TRBD1. The CDR3 sequence is 17 residues long. Per the germline V gene, CDR1 is MGHRA and CDR2 is YSYEKL. V was clipped by 4 bases and J by 1 base; unmatched bases: 12. CDR3 residues: CASSPLPGTELNYGYTF. CDR3 sequence (DNA): TGCGCCAGCAGCCCGCTCCCCGGGACAGAACTTAACTATGGCTACACCTTC.